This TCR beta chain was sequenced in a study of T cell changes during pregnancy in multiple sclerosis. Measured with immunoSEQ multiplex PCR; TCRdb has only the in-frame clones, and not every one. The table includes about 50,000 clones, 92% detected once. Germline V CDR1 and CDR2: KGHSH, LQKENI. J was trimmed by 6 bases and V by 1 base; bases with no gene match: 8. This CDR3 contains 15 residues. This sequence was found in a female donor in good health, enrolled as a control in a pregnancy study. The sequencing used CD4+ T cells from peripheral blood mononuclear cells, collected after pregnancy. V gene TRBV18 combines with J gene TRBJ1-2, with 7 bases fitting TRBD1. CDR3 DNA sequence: TGTGCCAGCTCACCACTCCCCGACAGGGAGGATGGCTACACCTTC. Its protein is CASSPLPDREDGYTF.